Each of the 2 T cell receptor beta chains below was sequenced from the same sample in a study of control samples from healthy donors and cancer patients. The data were produced by immunoSEQ multiplex PCR, yet TCRdb's version contains in-frame clones alone and is incomplete. The sample includes roughly 50,000 clones, approximately 95% seen only once; the top ten take 1.5% to 2%. Sequencing was performed on blood. The receptors stem from a woman aged 25 to 45 in good health.

V usage is TRBV7-9 and J usage is TRBJ1-3, with 8 bases lining up with TRBD1. There are 17 residues in the CDR3. Per germline, CDR1 SEHNR and CDR2 FQNEAQ (reference sequence). J was trimmed by 2 bases and V by 3 bases; bases with no gene match: 9. CDR3 DNA sequence: TGTGCCAGCAGCTTCGGACAGGGAAAAGGCCCTGGAAACACCATATATTTT. Encoded protein: CASSFGQGKGPGNTIYF.

This chain links TRBV6-1 with TRBJ1-2; D remains ambiguous. The V and J ends lost 1 base and 3 bases respectively, with 12 bases between them. Germline loops: CDR1 MNHNS, CDR2 SASEGT. The CDR3 runs 15 residues. The CDR3 bases are TGTGCCAGCAGTGAAGGGTCAGACCCCTACTATGGCTACACCTTC. It codes for CASSEGSDPYYGYTF.